This T cell receptor (beta chain) appears in the sequencing data of a study of T cell responses to AZD1222 COVID-19 vaccine. Findings and caveats of the study: Repertoires in all cases were sampled only once the peak T cell response had passed. Donors were chiefly white British, with a greater number of females, and clonal diversity was perhaps underestimated.

Comments on this clone: Antigen: not known.

Generated by immunoSEQ multiplex PCR, the TCRdb table keeps only in-frame clones and is missing some. This repertoire shows some 150,000 clones, 90% found once; its top ten account for around 1.9%. The CDR3 sequence is 17 residues long. The V and J ends lost 5 bases and 1 base, in that order; junction bases with no gene match: 10. Germline V lookup: CDR1 MDHEN, CDR2 SYDVKM. The source material was peripheral blood, sampled on day 0 of AZD1222 vaccination. This TCR came from an adult in good health. The chain carries TRBV28 and TRBJ1-3; 8 nucleotides match TRBD1. The CDR3 loop is CASSTLTGVSSGNTIYF. CDR3 DNA sequence: TGTGCCAGCAGTACATTGACAGGGGTTAGTTCTGGAAACACCATATATTTT.